Below, one T cell receptor (beta chain) is given with its context. The germline CDR1 and CDR2 sequences are SQVTM and ANQGSEA. This CDR3 comprises 14 residues. V lost 7 bases and J lost 1, with 15 bases in between. This entry is derived from a study of blood T cell repertoires in COVID-19. The wider study: Samples came from the United States, Italy and Spain, spanning acute and convalescent COVID-19. Sources were T cells, B-cell-depleted T cells, or PBMCs; the material itself was cDNA or gDNA.

The data were produced by immunoSEQ multiplex PCR, yet TCRdb's version contains in-frame clones alone and is incomplete. The sample holds about 88,000 clones, roughly 84% seen once. The material sequenced was peripheral blood. This rearrangement joins TRBV29-1 to TRBJ2-3; a weak D match, TRBD1 (6 bases). The TCR sequence derives from a woman older than 75 with acute or convalescent COVID-19. CDR3: CSADAHRGTDTQYF. The CDR3 nucleotides read TGCAGCGCCGACGCCCACAGGGGCACAGATACGCAGTATTTT.